The 23 T cell receptor beta chains given below trace back to one sample, sequenced in a study of blood T cell repertoires in COVID-19. Produced via immunoSEQ multiplex PCR; TCRdb's table is partial and in-frame only. Of about 150,000 clones listed, around 82% are singletons. Sequencing input: peripheral blood. The source of these receptors is a man aged 55 to 69 with acute or convalescent COVID-19.

V is TRBV9 and J is TRBJ2-7; 9 bases fit TRBD1. The V and J ends lost 0 bases and 2 bases, in that order; junction bases with no gene match: 0. CDR3 length equals 14 residues. Per the germline V gene, CDR1 is SGDLS and CDR2 is YYNGEE. The CDR3 loop is CASSVGTGAYEQYF. The CDR3 nucleotides read TGTGCCAGCAGCGTAGGGACAGGGGCCTACGAGCAGTACTTC.

J is TRBJ2-7 and V is TRBV30; 9 nucleotides agree with TRBD1. CDR1 and CDR2 from the germline V gene are GTSNPN and SVGIG (reference sequence). The V gene end was trimmed by 0 bases and the J gene end by 4 bases; junction bases not matched to a gene: 7. This CDR3 contains 15 residues. The CDR3 sequence is CAWSVFSGQGYEQYF. CDR3 bases: TGTGCCTGGAGTGTTTTCTCGGGACAGGGATACGAGCAGTACTTC.

V is TRBV6-2 or TRBV6-3 and J is TRBJ1-1; 9 nucleotides line up with TRBD1. V gave up 2 bases and J gave up 1 base; unmatched junction bases: 8. The germline V gene encodes CDR1 MNHEY and CDR2 SVGEGT. The CDR3 totals 17 residues. CDR3 in DNA: TGTGCCAGCAGTTACGTCCCGGGACAGGGACCGAACACTGAAGCTTTCTTT. It codes for CASSYVPGQGPNTEAFF.

By proportion, this clone is medium-sized. The chain carries TRBV6-7 and TRBJ2-1, with 10 positions matching TRBD2. TRBV6-7 is recorded as an ORF, its role being uncertain. The CDR3 is 16 amino acids. Trimming removed 7 bases from V and 6 bases from J; junction bases left unmatched: 12. The CDR3 DNA follows: TGTGCCAGCACCCAGGTCTCTAGCGGGAGTATCAATGAGCAGTTCTTC. Translation gives CASTQVSSGSINEQFF.

The chain is built from TRBV6-5 and TRBJ2-7; D gene ambiguous. CDR1 MNHEY and CDR2 SVGAGI come from the germline V gene. The CDR3 is 12 residues long. Trimming removed 1 base from V and 7 bases from J, with 8 bases in between. The CDR3 DNA follows: TGTGCCAGCAGTTACTTCTCCGGTGAGCAGTACTTC. Encoded protein: CASSYFSGEQYF.

This chain links TRBV9 with TRBJ1-1; perhaps TRBD1 as D (5 bases). CDR3 length: 14 amino acids. Germline-derived CDR1 and CDR2 are SGDLS and YYNGEE. The V end was cut by 4 bases, the J end by 0 bases, with 10 bases between. DNA of the CDR3: TGTGCCAGCAGCCGGGGGTCGATGAACACTGAAGCTTTCTTT. It translates to CASSRGSMNTEAFF.

This clone was counted once. The chain links TRBV7-2 to TRBJ2-1, with 8 positions matching TRBD2. The V and J ends lost 6 bases and 2 bases, in that order; junction bases with no gene match: 12. Germline V gene sequence: CDR1 SGHTA, CDR2 FQGNSA. The CDR3 extends over 17 amino acids. The CDR3 sequence is CASSSSSYGRAYNEQFF. The CDR3 nucleotides read TGTGCCAGCAGTAGCTCCTCCTACGGGAGGGCCTACAATGAGCAGTTCTTC.

V is TRBV6-4 and J is TRBJ1-2; TRBD1 aligns across 9 bases. Trimming cost V 3 bases and J 3 bases; bases outside gene matches: 5. The length of the CDR3 is 15 residues. Germline V lookup: CDR1 MRHNA, CDR2 SNTAGT. CDR3 loop: CASSEGTGPYYGYTF. The CDR3 bases are TGTGCCAGCAGTGAGGGGACAGGGCCATACTATGGCTACACCTTC.

This chain connects TRBV11-1 to TRBJ2-1, with TRBD2 as a possible D gene (6 bases). Per germline, CDR1 SGHAT and CDR2 FQDESV (reference sequence). The CDR3 covers 14 residues. V shed 5 bases and J shed 6 bases, with 14 bases lying between them. CDR3 sequence (DNA): TGTGCCAGCAGCCTCCAGGGAGGTGGCAATGAGCAGTTCTTC. It encodes CASSLQGGGNEQFF.

The J gene is TRBJ2-3, the V gene TRBV3-1 (or the pseudogene TRBV3-2), with D maybe TRBD2 (5 bases). With 4 bases removed from V and 4 bases from J, the gap between germline ends came to 6 bases. The germline V gene encodes CDR1 LGHDT and CDR2 YNNKEL (reference sequence). The CDR3 totals 12 residues. The CDR3 DNA is TGTGCCAGCAGCCCTAGCTCAGATACGCAGTATTTT. Its translation is CASSPSSDTQYF.

The chain recombines TRBV28 with TRBJ1-1; 7 positions match TRBD1. CDR1 MDHEN and CDR2 SYDVKM come from the germline V gene. With V trimmed by 5 bases and J by 5 bases, 8 bases remained unmatched. The CDR3 runs to 14 residues. The CDR3 DNA sequence: TGTGCCAGCAGTCTCACACAGGGGAGAACTGAAGCTTTCTTT. Translation gives CASSLTQGRTEAFF. The variable domain in full, with the rest retrieved from reference TRBV28 and TRBJ1-1, is DVKVTQSSRYLVKRTGEKVFLECVQDMDHENMFWYRQDPGLGLRLIYFSYDVKMKEKGDIPEGYSVSREKKERFSLILESASTNQTSMYLCASSLTQGRTEAFFGQGTRLTVV.

This clone was observed many times. The chain joins TRBV29-1 to TRBJ1-1; 8 nucleotides align to TRBD1. CDR3 length equals 14 residues. The V and J ends lost 7 bases and 1 base, in that order; junction bases with no gene match: 8. Germline V lookup: CDR1 SQVTM, CDR2 ANQGSEA. The CDR3 DNA sequence: TGCAGCGCTGCCCTCGGGACAGGGAACACTGAAGCTTTCTTT. This translates into CSAALGTGNTEAFF.

This sequence joins TRBV28 and TRBJ2-2, with D possibly TRBD1 on 6 matching bases. Germline CDR1 is MDHEN and CDR2 is SYDVKM. V gave up 4 bases and J gave up 0 bases, with 21 bases separating them. The CDR3 consists of 19 residues. CDR3 in DNA: TGTGCCAGCAGTTGGGGGCAGACCCCATACCCGCCGAACACCGGGGAGCTGTTTTTT. Encoded protein: CASSWGQTPYPPNTGELFF.

The V and J genes are TRBV2 and TRBJ2-1; TRBD2 might be the D (5 bases). The CDR3 covers 14 residues. Per germline, CDR1 SNHLY and CDR2 FYNNEI. Trimming left V 7 bases short and J 6 bases short, with 16 bases between. CDR3 coding DNA: TGTGCCAGCACCAACTCCCCGGCGGGCAATGAGCAGTTCTTC. It yields the protein CASTNSPAGNEQFF.

This clone has only one observation. The chain carries TRBV11-2 and TRBJ2-7; D not certain. The V end lost 2 bases, the J end lost 10 bases, and 15 bases lay between the germline ends. Germline CDR1 reads SGHAT; CDR2 reads FQNNGV. The CDR3 totals 13 residues. CDR3 protein: CASSLSPLLAQYF. The CDR3 bases are TGTGCCAGCAGCTTATCCCCTCTTTTGGCCCAGTACTTC.

This chain links TRBV6-6 with TRBJ2-1; D remains ambiguous. The CDR3 is 13 amino acids. Between the trimmed V and J ends, which lost 6 bases and 4 bases, there was a span of 10 bases. Germline loops: CDR1 MNHNY, CDR2 SVGAGI (reference sequence). In nucleotides, the CDR3 is TGTGCCAGCAGCCCACTATCTTACAATGAGCAGTTCTTC. Translating it yields CASSPLSYNEQFF.

This sequence joins TRBV7-9 and TRBJ2-5; weak D call: TRBD2 (5 bases). Trimming stripped 1 base from V and 2 bases from J, with 11 bases between. The CDR3 covers 15 residues. Germline CDR1 reads SEHNR; CDR2 reads FQNEAQ (reference sequence). CDR3 sequence (DNA): TGTGCCAGCAGCTTAGTTTCGGGGTTACAAGAGACCCAGTACTTC. Its protein product is CASSLVSGLQETQYF.

The V call is TRBV18, the J call TRBJ1-1, with D maybe TRBD1 (6 bases). Germline-derived CDR1 and CDR2 are KGHSH and LQKENI. The V gene lost 8 bases and the J gene lost 1 base, with 11 bases spanning the gap. The CDR3 extends over 13 amino acids. CDR3 region: CASRGQSNTEAFF. DNA of the CDR3: TGTGCCAGCAGAGGACAGTCGAACACTGAAGCTTTCTTT.

In its sample, this clone was seen once. V and J are TRBV9 and TRBJ2-7; 8 nucleotides agree with TRBD2. Germline values: CDR1 SGDLS, CDR2 YYNGEE. The ends lost 5 bases at V and 3 bases at J; junction bases unmatched: 13. This CDR3 comprises 16 residues. CDR3 protein: CASSPKRETARYEQYF. The CDR3 DNA is TGTGCCAGCAGTCCTAAGCGGGAGACGGCCCGCTACGAGCAGTACTTC.

The chain carries TRBV10-2 and TRBJ1-6; 7 bases map to TRBD1. Trimming cost V 6 bases and J 7 bases; bases outside gene matches: 6. The CDR3 consists of 14 residues. Germline V gene lookup returns CDR1 WSHSY and CDR2 SAAADI. The CDR3 loop is CASRVEQGNSPLHF. CDR3 bases: TGCGCCAGCAGGGTCGAACAGGGGAATTCACCCCTCCACTTT.

This clone was seen just once. The junction departs from the called germline gene at one end, perhaps through a read error. The chain combines TRBV19 with TRBJ2-3; the match to TRBD1 covers 7 bases. The CDR3 runs 15 residues. The V gene's germline CDR1 is LNHDA and CDR2 SQIVND (reference sequence). The CDR3 here is CASTIQGRGTDTQYF. CDR3 nucleotide sequence: TGTGCCAGTACTATACAGGGGCGGGGCACAGATACGCAGTATTTT.

The chain combines TRBV6-5 with TRBJ2-7; 7 positions match TRBD2. The CDR3 sequence is 13 residues long. Losses at the gene ends were 4 bases for V and 6 bases for J; bases not matched to a gene: 6. From germline, CDR1 is MNHEY and CDR2 SVGAGI. The CDR3 is CASSLPTSFEQYF. The CDR3 DNA is TGTGCCAGCAGTTTGCCGACTAGCTTCGAGCAGTACTTC.

The chain couples TRBV2 to TRBJ1-2, with D perhaps TRBD1 (6 bases). The germline V gene has CDR1 SNHLY and CDR2 FYNNEI. Trimming removed 6 bases at V and 6 bases at J, with 14 bases between. The CDR3 sequence is 13 residues long. CDR3 protein: CASSRAGAHGYTF. The CDR3 DNA sequence: TGTGCCAGCAGCCGAGCAGGGGCACATGGCTACACCTTC.